The 7 T cell receptor beta chains in this list originate from one sample, sequenced in a study of shared clonotypes between healthy human individuals. Libraries were prepared by immunoSEQ multiplex PCR; TCRdb keeps only in-frame clonotypes and omits some of them. The sample includes 1,100,000 or so clones, 75% to 85% seen only once; the top ten take approximately 0.56%. Source material: memory CD4+ T cells from PBMCs. Subset defined: CD45RA-negative fraction. The origin of the receptors is a young man in good health. Some clones in this sample may be carry-over from other donors' samples.

This rearrangement joins TRBV4-1 to TRBJ2-7; the D is unclear. V gave up 5 bases and J gave up 5 bases, with 16 bases separating them. The germline gives CDR1 MGHRA, CDR2 YSYEKL. The CDR3 extends over 14 amino acids. In nucleotides, the CDR3 is TGCGCCAGCAGCTCCCGACTGGGCCCAGACGAGCAGTACTTC. It yields the protein CASSSRLGPDEQYF.

This sequence joins TRBV6-4 and TRBJ2-1; D unresolved. V lost 0 bases to trimming and J lost 0 bases, with 9 bases between them. Germline assignment: CDR1 MRHNA and CDR2 SNTAGT. This CDR3 is 16 amino acids long. The CDR3 here is CASSDSIDSSYNEQFF. The CDR3 nucleotides are TGTGCCAGCAGTGACTCTATCGATAGCTCCTACAATGAGCAGTTCTTC.

This clone has just a few counts. The sample contains more than one DNA sequence encoding this CDR3. V and J are TRBV28 and TRBJ2-7, with no clear D. V lost 3 bases and J 1 base, leaving 10 bases between the germline ends. The CDR3 totals 14 residues. Germline CDR1 and CDR2: MDHEN and SYDVKM. The CDR3, as DNA: TGTGCCAGCAGTTTTGGCGGTTCATCCTACGAGCAGTACTTC. It encodes CASSFGGSSYEQYF.

This chain connects TRBV7-2 to TRBJ1-1; D gene ambiguous. This CDR3 region has 14 residues. The V gene lost 2 bases and the J gene lost 0 bases, with 7 bases spanning the gap. The germline gives CDR1 SGHTA, CDR2 FQGNSA. The CDR3 loop reads CASSLNRVNTEAFF. The CDR3 region has the DNA TGTGCCAGCAGCTTAAACAGAGTGAACACTGAAGCTTTCTTT.

This chain connects TRBV30 to TRBJ1-2; 8 nucleotides line up with TRBD1. V shed 5 bases, J shed 6 bases, and the junction held 5 bases outside the gene matches. Germline loops: CDR1 GTSNPN, CDR2 SVGIG (reference sequence). The CDR3 covers 12 residues. The chain's CDR3 is CAWAQGVHGYTF. CDR3 sequence (DNA): TGTGCCTGGGCACAGGGGGTACATGGCTACACCTTC.

A remark on this clone: Only one base separates this from a far larger clonotype, so it likely reflects a read error. This chain joins TRBV27 and TRBJ1-1; TRBD1 aligns across 9 bases. This CDR3 contains 16 residues. The germline V gene has CDR1 MNHEY and CDR2 SMNVEV (reference sequence). V shed 6 bases, J shed 0 bases, and the junction held 8 bases outside the gene matches. The CDR3 nucleotides are TGTGCCAGCAGCAGCTGGGACAGGGTCTTGAACACTGAAGCTTTCTTT. It specifies CASSSWDRVLNTEAFF.

The V and J genes are TRBV7-2 and TRBJ2-2; D is tentatively TRBD1 or TRBD2 (5 bases each). The V end lost 5 bases, the J end lost 2 bases, and 15 bases lay between the germline ends. The CDR3 is made up of 16 amino acids. Germline V gives CDR1 SGHTA, CDR2 FQGNSA. Here the CDR3 reads CASSQGPGRNTGELFF. As DNA, the CDR3 is TGTGCCAGCAGCCAGGGACCCGGCCGTAACACCGGGGAGCTGTTTTTT. The whole variable domain, remainder taken from reference TRBV7-2 and TRBJ2-2, is GAGVSQSPSNKVTEKGKDVELRCDPISGHTALYWYRQSLGQGLEFLIYFQGNSAPDKSGLPSDRFSAERTGGSVSTLTIQRTQQEDSAVYLCASSQGPGRNTGELFFGEGSRLTVL.